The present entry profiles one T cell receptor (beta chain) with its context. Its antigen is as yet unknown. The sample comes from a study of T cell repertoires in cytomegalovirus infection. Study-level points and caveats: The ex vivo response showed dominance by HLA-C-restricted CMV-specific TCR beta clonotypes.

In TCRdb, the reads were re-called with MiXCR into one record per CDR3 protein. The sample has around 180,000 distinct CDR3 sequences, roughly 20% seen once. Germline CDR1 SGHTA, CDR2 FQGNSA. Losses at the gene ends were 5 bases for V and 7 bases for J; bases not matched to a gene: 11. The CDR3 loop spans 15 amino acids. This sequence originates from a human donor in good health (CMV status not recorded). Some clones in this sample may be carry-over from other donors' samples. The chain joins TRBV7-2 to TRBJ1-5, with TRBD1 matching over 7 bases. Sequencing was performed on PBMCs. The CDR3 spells CASSVQGRNGQPQHF. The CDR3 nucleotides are TGTGCCAGCAGCGTACAGGGGAGGAACGGACAGCCCCAGCATTTT.